Reported below is one T cell receptor (beta chain). The germline gives CDR1 MDHEN, CDR2 SYDVKM. The V end was cut by 2 bases, the J end by 18 bases, with 20 bases between. The CDR3 covers 14 residues. The data originate from a study of blood T cell repertoires in COVID-19. The table came from immunoSEQ multiplex PCR; TCRdb's copy has only in-frame clones and leaves some out. The sample holds over 300,000 clones, 75% to 90% seen once. The TCR sequence derives from a woman in her thirties or forties who had recovered from COVID-19. The chain is built from TRBV28 and TRBJ1-6; possible D gene TRBD1, 6 bases. The sequenced material came from PBMCs or T cells enriched from blood (not recorded which). The CDR3 DNA follows: TGTGCCAGCAGTTTAACCCACCCGGGGCAGGGGACCCACTTT. Protein: CASSLTHPGQGTHF.